This TCR beta chain was profiled in a study of blood T cell repertoires in COVID-19 (dated by TCRdb to 2018 to 2020). With regard to the full study: The collaborator samples originated in the United States, Italy and Spain and spanned the acute and convalescent phases of COVID-19. The prospective study material was composed of cDNA or gDNA derived from T cells, B-cell-depleted T cells, or PBMCs. Where available, HLA class I and class II types were obtained from metadata supplied by the sample provider rather than from assay-based typing. The dataset comprised deeply sampled blood TCRbeta repertoires from subjects exposed to, actively infected with, or recovered from COVID-19. A freely available public database, intended as a resource for researchers studying the immune response to SARS-CoV-2, is where the repertoires were released. The samples were drawn from two sources: the first 160 participants of the ongoing ImmuneRACE study, and 1,254 subjects contributed by 6 global collaborators. Nearly every sample came with metadata listing a de-identified subject ID, COVID-19 status, age in years and sex. The study at large found these results: Clinical and demographic metadata were provided uncurated, with the amount varying by source and participant.

Points on this clone: Its antigen is currently not known. No qualities accompany the bases; no much larger clone lies one base away.

The immunoSEQ Assay, a bias-controlled multiplex PCR, was used to amplify TCRbeta CDR3 regions from genomic DNA. The authors processed their data as follows. The number of nucleated cells in each sample was estimated by amplification of reference gene primers within the assay. To quantify the absolute abundance of each unique TCRbeta CDR3 rearrangement, sequence reads were collapsed and filtered. For each sample, productive Simpson clonality was calculated by taking the square root of Simpson's diversity index across productive rearrangements. Drawn from immuneACCESS, this table holds only the in-frame rearrangements with V and J called that TCRdb kept. Clones are partly lost; checked studies trace under half to an unresolved V gene and leave the rest unexplained. V and J calls plus clone size are reproduced from that table; the DNA served to infer D and trimming. The sample table contains about 140,000 clones; only one count was recorded for around 80% of them. Of the sample, about 9.3% is held by the ten largest clones.

The CDR3 runs 11 amino acids, cysteine and phenylalanine included. Only the CDR3 portion is preserved as DNA: 33 bases, with reading frame beginning at the first base. Trimming takes 6 bases from V and 4 bases from J, and the germline ends sit 7 bases apart. Collaborating institutions collected whole blood in K2EDTA tubes following their own protocols. Collaborator samples were shipped for TCRbeta analysis as frozen whole blood, isolated PBMCs, or DNA extracted from either sample type. The sequence is built from TRBV12-3 or TRBV12-4 and TRBJ2-7, with the D gene uncertain. The receptor's source is a woman older than 75 in a cohort sampled during active or convalescent COVID-19. The sample comprised peripheral blood. In nucleotide form, the sequence is TGTGCCAGCAGCGTCGGGTACGAGCAGTACTTC. It codes for CASSVGYEQYF.